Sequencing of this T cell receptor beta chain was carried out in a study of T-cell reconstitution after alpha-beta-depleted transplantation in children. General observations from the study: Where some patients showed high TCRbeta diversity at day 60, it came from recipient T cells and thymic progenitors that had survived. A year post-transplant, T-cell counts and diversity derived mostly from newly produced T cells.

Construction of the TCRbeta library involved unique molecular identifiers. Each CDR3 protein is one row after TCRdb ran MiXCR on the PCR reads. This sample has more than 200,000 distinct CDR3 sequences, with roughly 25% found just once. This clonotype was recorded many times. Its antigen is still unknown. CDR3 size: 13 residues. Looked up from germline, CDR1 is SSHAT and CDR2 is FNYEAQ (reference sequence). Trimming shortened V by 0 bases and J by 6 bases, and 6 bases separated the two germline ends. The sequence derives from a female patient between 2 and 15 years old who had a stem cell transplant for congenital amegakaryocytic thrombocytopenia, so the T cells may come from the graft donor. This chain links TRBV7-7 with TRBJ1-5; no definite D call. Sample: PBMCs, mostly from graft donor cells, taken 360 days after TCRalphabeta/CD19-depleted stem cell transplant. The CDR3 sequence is CASSLAVGQPQHF. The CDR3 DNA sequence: TGTGCCAGCAGCTTAGCAGTGGGTCAGCCCCAGCATTTT. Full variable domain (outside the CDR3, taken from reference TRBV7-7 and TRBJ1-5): GAGVSQSPRYKVTKRGQDVTLRCDPISSHATLYWYQQALGQGPEFLTYFNYEAQPDKSGLPSDRFSAERPEGSISTLTIQRTEQRDSAMYRCASSLAVGQPQHFGDGTRLSIL.